This T cell receptor (beta chain) was identified in a study of T cells in Graves' hyperthyroidism and ophthalmopathy. Lactation, pregnancy, other autoimmune disease or uncontrolled infection led to exclusion of patients. Clinical symptoms, serum thyroxine and TRAb, thyroid ultrasound and orbital computed tomography were used for the diagnoses. The study, taken as a whole, reports: Separation of ophthalmopathy from stable hyperthyroidism was achieved by a 13 V-J model.

Amplification of TCR beta CDR3 regions was performed using RNA transcripts as template. The HTBI primer set served for first-round RT-PCR of the TCR CDR3. TCRdb re-derived calls from the multiplex PCR reads in MiXCR, one entry per CDR3 protein. The data contain about 700,000 distinct CDR3 sequences, roughly 45% of them singletons. With regard to this clonotype: The antigen is unknown.

The junction had 2 bases not matched to a gene; V was cut back by 5 bases and J by 0 bases. CDR1 and CDR2 (germline): SGHVS, FQNEAQ. This CDR3 region has 15 residues. The chain has TRBV7-8 and TRBJ2-7; 12 nucleotides match TRBD2. Sequenced input: peripheral blood or thyroid tissue (not recorded which). This sequence originates from an adult man with Graves' disease, either hyperthyroidism or ophthalmopathy (not recorded which). CDR3 sequence (DNA): TGTGCCAGCAGCCCTAGCGGGAGGGTCTCCTACGAGCAGTACTTC. Translating it yields CASSPSGRVSYEQYF.